This T cell receptor beta chain came from a study of blood T cell repertoires in COVID-19. For the study at large: The analysed material was cDNA or gDNA that came from T cells, B-cell-depleted T cells, or PBMCs.

Germline V gene sequence: CDR1 LNHNV, CDR2 YYDKDF (reference sequence). V dropped 0 bases and J dropped 1; count of bases not matched to a gene: 4. The CDR3 is 16 residues long. Profiling relied on immunoSEQ multiplex PCR, and the TCRdb table lists in-frame clones only, not all of them. The sample records around 190,000 clones, approximately 84% being singletons. The sample taken for sequencing was peripheral blood. The chain uses TRBV15 and TRBJ2-5; 8 bases are a match to TRBD2. This clonotype originated in a woman aged 80 or older with acute or convalescent COVID-19. In DNA form, the CDR3 reads TGTGCCACCAGCAGAGATAGGCTAGCGGGCCAAGAGACCCAGTACTTC. It translates to CATSRDRLAGQETQYF.